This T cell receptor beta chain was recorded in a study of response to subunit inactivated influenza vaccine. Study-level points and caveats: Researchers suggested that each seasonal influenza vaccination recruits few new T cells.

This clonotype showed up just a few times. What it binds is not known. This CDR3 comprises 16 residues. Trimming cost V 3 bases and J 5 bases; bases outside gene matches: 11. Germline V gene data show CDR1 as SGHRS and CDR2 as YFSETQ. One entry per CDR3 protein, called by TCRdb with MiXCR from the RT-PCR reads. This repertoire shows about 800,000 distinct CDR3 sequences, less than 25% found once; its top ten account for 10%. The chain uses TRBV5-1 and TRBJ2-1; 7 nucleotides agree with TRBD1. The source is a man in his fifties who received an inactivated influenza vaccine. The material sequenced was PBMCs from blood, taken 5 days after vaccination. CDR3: CASSSRPGQINNEQFF. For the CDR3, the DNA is TGCGCCAGCAGCTCCCGACCGGGACAGATAAACAATGAGCAGTTCTTC.